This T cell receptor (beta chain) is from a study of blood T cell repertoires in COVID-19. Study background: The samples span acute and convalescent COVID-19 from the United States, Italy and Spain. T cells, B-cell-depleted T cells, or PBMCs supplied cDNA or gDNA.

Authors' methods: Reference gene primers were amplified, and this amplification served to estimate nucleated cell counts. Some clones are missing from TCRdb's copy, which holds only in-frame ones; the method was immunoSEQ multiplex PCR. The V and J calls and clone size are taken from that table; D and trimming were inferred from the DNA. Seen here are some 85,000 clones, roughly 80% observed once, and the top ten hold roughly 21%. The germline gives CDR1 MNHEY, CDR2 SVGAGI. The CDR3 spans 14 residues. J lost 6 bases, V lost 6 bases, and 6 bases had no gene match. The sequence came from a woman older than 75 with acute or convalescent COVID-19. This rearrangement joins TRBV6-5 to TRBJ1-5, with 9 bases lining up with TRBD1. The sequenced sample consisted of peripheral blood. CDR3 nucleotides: TGTGCCAGCAGCCTTGGACAGGGGACTCAGCCCCAGCATTTT. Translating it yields CASSLGQGTQPQHF.